Listed below are T cell receptor beta chains from one sample, sequenced in a study of cytomegalovirus exposure and HLA in healthy donors. Here immunoSEQ multiplex PCR was the method, and the copy in TCRdb shows in-frame clones only, minus some. The sample lists nearly 200,000 clones; over 65% were seen once. The specimen sequenced was PBMCs. The receptors stem from a boy younger than 10 in good health and CMV-seronegative. Each CDR3 is given with its conserved first and last residue. Fields, in order: V gene, clone size, J gene, D gene, CDR3 protein, CDR3 DNA. D genes are given only for firm matches. Clone size is shown for a subset of rows, as once, few, many or a class of expanded clone.

V: TRBV7-8
size: NA
J: TRBJ1-5
D: NA
CDR3: CASSLALEEGWGYSNQPQHF
DNA: TGTGCCAGCAGCTTAGCTCTAGAGGAGGGGTGGGGATATAGCAATCAGCCCCAGCATTTT

V: TRBV19
size: NA
J: TRBJ1-2
D: NA
CDR3: CASSIYGVYGYTF
DNA: TGTGCCAGTAGTATTTATGGAGTCTATGGCTACACCTTC

V: TRBV7-6
size: NA
J: TRBJ2-3
D: NA
CDR3: CASSLGSGGFKDTQYF
DNA: TGTGCCAGCAGCTTGGGGAGTGGAGGGTTTAAAGATACGCAGTATTTT

V: TRBV29-1
size: once
J: TRBJ1-2
D: TRBD1
CDR3: CSVEEGALANYGYTF
DNA: TGCAGCGTTGAGGAGGGGGCCCTTGCTAACTATGGCTACACCTTC

V: TRBV7-9
size: NA
J: TRBJ2-1
D: TRBD2
CDR3: CASSLVSGGAGNEQFF
DNA: TGTGCCAGCAGCTTAGTTAGCGGGGGGGCCGGAAATGAGCAGTTCTTC

V: TRBV7-9
size: NA
J: TRBJ2-2
D: TRBD1
CDR3: CASSPMGTGGIGELFF
DNA: TGTGCCAGCAGCCCAATGGGGACAGGGGGCATCGGGGAGCTGTTTTTT

V: TRBV5-4
size: NA
J: TRBJ2-6
D: TRBD1
CDR3: CASSLEQGGSGANVLTF
DNA: TGTGCCAGCAGCTTGGAACAGGGGGGCTCTGGGGCCAACGTCCTGACTTTC

V: TRBV5-3
size: NA
J: TRBJ1-5
D: NA
CDR3: CARSWDTGPTTIRNQPQHF
DNA: TGTGCCAGAAGCTGGGACACAGGGCCGACAACGATCCGAAATCAGCCCCAGCATTTT

V: TRBV5-5
size: NA
J: TRBJ1-6
D: NA
CDR3: CASSLLQPGDTSPLHF
DNA: TGTGCCAGCAGCTTGTTACAGCCCGGGGATACCTCACCCCTCCACTTT

V: TRBV10-3
size: once
J: TRBJ1-4
D: TRBD1
CDR3: CAITLDRGEKLFF
DNA: TGTGCCATCACCCTTGACAGGGGTGAAAAACTGTTTTTT

V: TRBV29-1
size: NA
J: TRBJ2-1
D: TRBD2
CDR3: CSLKAGGLVEQFF
DNA: TGCAGCCTGAAGGCGGGGGGGCTTGTTGAGCAGTTCTTC

V: TRBV28
size: NA
J: TRBJ2-3
D: TRBD2
CDR3: CASSSPTSGTTDTQYF
DNA: TGTGCCAGCAGTTCCCCGACTAGCGGGACCACAGATACGCAGTATTTT

V: TRBV9
size: NA
J: TRBJ2-5
D: TRBD2
CDR3: CASSESAGGTQETQYF
DNA: TGTGCCAGCAGCGAGTCGGCGGGGGGCACCCAAGAGACCCAGTACTTC

V: TRBV11-3
size: few
J: TRBJ2-2
D: TRBD2
CDR3: CASSPGGDTGELFF
DNA: TGTGCCAGCAGCCCCGGGGGGGACACCGGGGAGCTGTTTTTT

V: TRBV9
size: once
J: TRBJ2-2
D: NA
CDR3: CASSVAASTSTGGELFF
DNA: TGTGCCAGCAGCGTAGCGGCATCCACCTCCACGGGCGGGGAGCTGTTTTTT

V: TRBV6-1
size: NA
J: TRBJ2-3
D: NA
CDR3: CASSEWGQSRESMYF
DNA: TGTGCCAGCAGTGAATGGGGACAAAGCAGGGAAAGTATGTATTTT

V: TRBV23-1
size: NA
J: TRBJ2-7
D: TRBD1
CDR3: CASSPNRGSYEQYF
DNA: TGCGCCAGCAGTCCGAACAGGGGATCCTACGAGCAGTACTTC

V: TRBV4-2
size: NA
J: TRBJ1-1
D: NA
CDR3: CASSQDQTGNTEAFF
DNA: TGTGCCAGCAGCCAAGACCAAACAGGGAACACTGAAGCTTTCTTT

V: TRBV7-6
size: NA
J: TRBJ1-6
D: NA
CDR3: CASSLEGYADSPLHF
DNA: TGTGCCAGCAGCTTAGAGGGGTATGCAGATTCACCCCTCCACTTT

V: TRBV4-3
size: NA
J: TRBJ2-1
D: TRBD2
CDR3: CASSQATGLVTYNEQFF
DNA: TGCGCCAGCAGCCAAGCTACGGGACTAGTAACCTACAATGAGCAGTTCTTC

V: TRBV29-1
size: once
J: TRBJ1-1
D: NA
CDR3: CSVSLLGGGDTEAFF
DNA: TGCAGCGTCTCCCTCCTCGGGGGTGGGGACACTGAAGCTTTCTTT

V: TRBV6-1
size: once
J: TRBJ1-2
D: TRBD1
CDR3: CATGQGHGPSYGYTF
DNA: TGTGCCACCGGACAGGGACACGGTCCCAGCTATGGCTACACCTTC

V: TRBV18
size: NA
J: TRBJ1-1
D: NA
CDR3: CASSPEGNTEAFF
DNA: TGTGCCAGCTCACCCGAGGGGAACACTGAAGCTTTCTTT

V: TRBV11-2
size: once
J: TRBJ1-2
D: TRBD1
CDR3: CASRPNRDSRRNNYGYTF
DNA: TGTGCCAGCCGTCCCAATAGGGACAGCCGAAGGAATAACTATGGCTACACCTTC

V: TRBV13
size: NA
J: TRBJ2-7
D: TRBD1
CDR3: CASSPRADRGAHGEQYF
DNA: TGTGCCAGCAGCCCCCGAGCAGACAGGGGGGCTCATGGCGAGCAGTACTTC

V: TRBV7-2
size: few
J: TRBJ2-1
D: TRBD2
CDR3: CASSLAQSGADEQFF
DNA: TGTGCCAGCAGCTTAGCGCAAAGCGGGGCTGATGAGCAGTTCTTC

V: TRBV7-2
size: NA
J: TRBJ1-2
D: TRBD1
CDR3: CASSSPPGWDRDGYTF
DNA: TGTGCCAGCAGCTCCCCTCCAGGGTGGGACAGGGATGGCTACACCTTC

V: TRBV7-6
size: NA
J: TRBJ1-1
D: NA
CDR3: CASSPTGYGTEAFF
DNA: TGTGCCAGCAGCCCTACAGGGTACGGCACTGAAGCTTTCTTT

V: TRBV15
size: NA
J: TRBJ2-1
D: NA
CDR3: CATSRGVQGYPPFSSYNEQFF
DNA: TGTGCCACCAGCAGAGGCGTACAGGGTTATCCCCCCTTTAGCTCCTACAATGAGCAGTTCTTC